This T cell receptor (beta chain) was captured by sequencing in a study of T cells in Graves' hyperthyroidism and ophthalmopathy. Study details: Staff took peripheral blood when the initial diagnosis was made, before any treatment began. Whole-study results and caveats: Ophthalmopathy cases were set apart from stable hyperthyroidism by a 13 V-J model.

Template material for amplifying TCR beta CDR3 regions consisted of RNA transcripts. In the first-round RT-PCR of the TCR CDR3, the HTBI primer set was used. TCRdb ran MiXCR on the multiplex PCR reads and lists one entry per CDR3 protein. Altogether nearly 750,000 distinct CDR3 sequences are present, over 35% being singletons, with the ten largest covering 31%. Patients aged 18 to 65 had newly diagnosed hyperthyroidism that had lasted under 2 months. Clinical symptoms, serum thyroxine, TRAb, thyroid ultrasound and orbital computed tomography established diagnosis. The CDR3 is made up of 15 amino acids. Trimming removed 0 bases from V and 5 bases from J, with 13 bases in between. Germline-derived CDR1 and CDR2 are LNHNV and YYDKDF (reference sequence). For this clonotype: Its antigen is unidentified.

The TCR comes from a woman in her thirties or forties with Graves' hyperthyroidism. Sequencing was performed on blood. The rearrangement uses TRBV15 and TRBJ2-5; D gene ambiguous. CDR3 sequence (DNA): TGTGCCACCAGCAGAGATAGGGTCCCCCGGGAGACCCAGTACTTC. This codes for CATSRDRVPRETQYF. The full variable domain, with the rest looked up from reference TRBV15 and TRBJ2-5, is DAMVIQNPRYQVTQFGKPVTLSCSQTLNHNVMYWYQQKSSQAPKLLFHYYDKDFNNEADTPDNFQSRRPNTSFCFLDIRSPGLGDTAMYLCATSRDRVPRETQYFGPGTRLLVL.